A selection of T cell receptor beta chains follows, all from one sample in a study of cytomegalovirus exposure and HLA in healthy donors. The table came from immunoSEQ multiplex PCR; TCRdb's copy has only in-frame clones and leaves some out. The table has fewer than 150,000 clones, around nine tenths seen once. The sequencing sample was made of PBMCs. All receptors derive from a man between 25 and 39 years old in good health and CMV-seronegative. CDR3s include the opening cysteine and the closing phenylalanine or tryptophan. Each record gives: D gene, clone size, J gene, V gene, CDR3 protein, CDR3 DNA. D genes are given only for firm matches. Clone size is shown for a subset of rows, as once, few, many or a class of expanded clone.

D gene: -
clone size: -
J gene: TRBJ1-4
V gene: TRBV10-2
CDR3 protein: CASSGGEKLFF
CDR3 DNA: TGCGCCAGCAGTGGCGGAGAAAAACTGTTTTTT

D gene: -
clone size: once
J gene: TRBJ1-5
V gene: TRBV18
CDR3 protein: CASSPSGVQPQHF
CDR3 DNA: TGTGCCAGCTCACCCTCAGGGGTACAGCCCCAGCATTTT

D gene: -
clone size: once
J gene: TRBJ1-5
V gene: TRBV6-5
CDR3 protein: CASSYGAGLNQPQHF
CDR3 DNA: TGTGCCAGCAGTTACGGGGCAGGGTTGAATCAGCCCCAGCATTTT

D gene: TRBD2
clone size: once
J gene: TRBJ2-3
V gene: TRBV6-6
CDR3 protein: CASSAGVGSTDTQYF
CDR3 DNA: TGTGCCAGCAGCGCGGGGGTCGGTAGCACAGATACGCAGTATTTT

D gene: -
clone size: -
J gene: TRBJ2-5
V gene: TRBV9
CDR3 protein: CASSARQQETQYF
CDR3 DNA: TGTGCCAGCAGCGCCAGACAGCAAGAGACCCAGTACTTC

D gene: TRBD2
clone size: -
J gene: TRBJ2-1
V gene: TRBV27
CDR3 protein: CASSAMTSVITYNEQFF
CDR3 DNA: TGTGCCAGCAGCGCTATGACTAGCGTAATAACCTACAATGAGCAGTTCTTC

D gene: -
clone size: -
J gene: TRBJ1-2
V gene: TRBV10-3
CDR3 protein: CAISDRTDYSGYTF
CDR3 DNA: TGTGCCATCAGTGATCGGACAGACTATTCTGGCTACACCTTC

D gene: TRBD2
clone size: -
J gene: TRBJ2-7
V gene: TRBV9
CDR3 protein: CASSVGAGGSYEQYF
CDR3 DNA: TGTGCCAGCAGCGTAGGGGCGGGAGGCTCCTACGAGCAGTACTTC

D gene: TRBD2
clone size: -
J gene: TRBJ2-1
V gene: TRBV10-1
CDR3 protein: CASSISGTSGTNEQFF
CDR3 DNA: TGCGCCAGCAGTATATCCGGGACTAGCGGGACCAATGAGCAGTTCTTC

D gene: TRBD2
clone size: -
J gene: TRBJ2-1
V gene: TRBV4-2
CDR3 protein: CASSQPPSGRAFELRIISGDEQFF
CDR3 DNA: TGTGCCAGCAGCCAACCCCCTAGCGGGAGGGCTTTCGAACTACGTATCATTTCGGGGGATGAGCAGTTCTTC

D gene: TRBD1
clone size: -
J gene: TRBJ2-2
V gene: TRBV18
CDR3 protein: CASSPRVPDRARGELFF
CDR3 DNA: TGTGCCAGCTCACCAAGGGTCCCTGACAGGGCCCGCGGGGAGCTGTTTTTT

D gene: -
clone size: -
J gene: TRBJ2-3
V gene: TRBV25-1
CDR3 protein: CASRGERAGNTQYF
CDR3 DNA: TGTGCCAGCAGGGGCGAGCGGGCAGGAAATACGCAGTATTTT

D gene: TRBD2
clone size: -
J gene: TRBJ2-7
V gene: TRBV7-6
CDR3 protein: CASSFGRAYEQYF
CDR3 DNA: TGTGCCAGCAGCTTCGGGAGGGCCTACGAGCAGTACTTC

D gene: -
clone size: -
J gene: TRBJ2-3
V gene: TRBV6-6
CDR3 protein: CATAPQRRTDTQYF
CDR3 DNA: TGTGCCACCGCCCCCCAGCGCCGCACAGATACGCAGTATTTT

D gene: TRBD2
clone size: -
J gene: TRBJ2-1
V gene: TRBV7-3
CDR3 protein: CASSLAGGLAGVSYNEQFF
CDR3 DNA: TGTGCCAGCAGCTTAGCCGGAGGACTAGCGGGGGTTTCCTACAATGAGCAGTTCTTC

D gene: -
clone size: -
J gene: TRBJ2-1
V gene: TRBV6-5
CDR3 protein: CASSRLETPYNEQFF
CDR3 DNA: TGTGCCAGCAGCCGCTTAGAAACCCCCTACAATGAGCAGTTCTTC

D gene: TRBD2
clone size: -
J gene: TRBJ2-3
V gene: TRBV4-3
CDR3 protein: CASSQGSVSGRTDTQYF
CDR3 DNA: TGCGCCAGCAGCCAAGGATCGGTCAGCGGGAGAACAGATACGCAGTATTTT

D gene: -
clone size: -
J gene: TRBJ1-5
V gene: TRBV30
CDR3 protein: CAWSVRGDQPQHF
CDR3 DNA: TGTGCCTGGAGTGTTAGGGGCGATCAGCCCCAGCATTTT

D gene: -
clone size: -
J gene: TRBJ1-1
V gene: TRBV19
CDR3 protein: CASTLLRGTEAFF
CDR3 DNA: TGTGCCAGTACCCTACTCAGGGGCACTGAAGCTTTCTTT

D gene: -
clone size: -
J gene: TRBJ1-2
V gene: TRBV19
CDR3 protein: CASSLDNHGYTF
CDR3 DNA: TGTGCCAGTAGTCTCGACAACCATGGCTACACCTTC

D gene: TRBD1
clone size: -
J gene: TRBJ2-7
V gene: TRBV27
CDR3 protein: CASSRLGTATYEQYF
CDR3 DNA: TGTGCCAGCAGCCGCCTCGGGACAGCCACCTACGAGCAGTACTTC

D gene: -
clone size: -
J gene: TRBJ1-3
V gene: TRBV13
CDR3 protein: CASSLGWEELDTIYF
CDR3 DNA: TGTGCCAGCAGCTTAGGCTGGGAGGAACTGGACACCATATATTTT

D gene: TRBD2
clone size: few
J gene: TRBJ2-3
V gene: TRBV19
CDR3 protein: CATAAGNTDTQYF
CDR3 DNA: TGTGCCACCGCAGCGGGAAACACAGATACGCAGTATTTT

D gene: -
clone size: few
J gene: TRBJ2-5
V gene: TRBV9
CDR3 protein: CASNDGSSQETQYF
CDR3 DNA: TGTGCCAGCAACGACGGGAGTTCGCAAGAGACCCAGTACTTC

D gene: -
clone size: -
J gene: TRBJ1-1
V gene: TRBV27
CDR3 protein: CASSLKAYTEAFF
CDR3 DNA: TGTGCCAGCAGTTTAAAAGCTTACACTGAAGCTTTCTTT

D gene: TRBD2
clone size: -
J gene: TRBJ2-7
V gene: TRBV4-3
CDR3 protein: CASSLAMGSGSYEQYF
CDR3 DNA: TGCGCCAGCAGCCTAGCGATGGGTAGCGGGAGTTACGAGCAGTACTTC

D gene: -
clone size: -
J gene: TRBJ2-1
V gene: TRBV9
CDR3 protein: CASSSGNVGNEQFF
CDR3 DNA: TGTGCCAGCAGCTCAGGGAATGTGGGCAATGAGCAGTTCTTC

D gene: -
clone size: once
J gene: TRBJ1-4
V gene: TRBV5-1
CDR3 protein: CASSSPGEKLFF
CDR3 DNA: TGCGCCAGCAGCTCCCCAGGGGAAAAACTGTTTTTT

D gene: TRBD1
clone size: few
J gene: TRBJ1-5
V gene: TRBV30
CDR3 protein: CAWSVRTGGDQPQHF
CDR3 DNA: TGTGCCTGGAGTGTACGGACAGGAGGGGACCAGCCCCAGCATTTT

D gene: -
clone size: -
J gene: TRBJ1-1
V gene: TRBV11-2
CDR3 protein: CASRPDGGYTEAFF
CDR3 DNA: TGTGCCAGCCGACCAGACGGGGGATACACTGAAGCTTTCTTT

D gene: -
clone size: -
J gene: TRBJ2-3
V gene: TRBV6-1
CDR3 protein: CASSGPAGGTDTQYF
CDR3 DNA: TGTGCCAGCAGTGGCCCCGCCGGGGGCACAGATACGCAGTATTTT

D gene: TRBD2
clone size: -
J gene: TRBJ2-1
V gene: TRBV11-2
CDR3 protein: CASSLDTSGRSIF
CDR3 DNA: TGTGCCAGCAGCTTAGACACTAGCGGGAGGTCGATCTTC

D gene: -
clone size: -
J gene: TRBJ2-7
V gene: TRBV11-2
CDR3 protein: CASSFRRVGSYEQYF
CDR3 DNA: TGTGCCAGCAGCTTCCGCAGGGTTGGTTCCTACGAGCAGTACTTC

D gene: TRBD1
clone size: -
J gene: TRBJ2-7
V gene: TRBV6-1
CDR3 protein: CASSGAGTAGTDEQYF
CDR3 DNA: TGTGCCAGCAGTGGCGCCGGGACAGCCGGGACGGACGAGCAGTACTTC

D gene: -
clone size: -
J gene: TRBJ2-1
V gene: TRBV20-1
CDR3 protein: CSARVLNEQFF
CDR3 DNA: TGCAGTGCTAGAGTACTCAATGAGCAGTTCTTC

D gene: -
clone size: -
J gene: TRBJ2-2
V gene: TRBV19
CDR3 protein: CASTTGGGRAGELFF
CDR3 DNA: TGTGCCAGCACGACGGGGGGCGGGCGAGCCGGGGAGCTGTTTTTT

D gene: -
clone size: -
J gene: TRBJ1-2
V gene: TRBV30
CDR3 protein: CAWSVSPMGYTF
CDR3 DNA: TGTGCCTGGAGTGTTTCCCCTATGGGCTACACCTTC